These T cell receptor beta chains were read from a single sample in a study of blood T cells in healthy people across ages. TCRdb re-derived calls from the 5' RACE reads in MiXCR, one entry per CDR3 protein. Found here are hundreds of thousands of distinct CDR3 sequences, about 61% of them singletons; the top ten hold about a quarter. Sequencing was carried out using blood. These receptors were collected from a man aged 40-55 years in good health. CDR3s include the opening cysteine and the closing phenylalanine or tryptophan. The order of the fields is clone size, J gene, V gene, CDR3 length, D gene, CDR3 protein, CDR3 DNA. D genes are given only for firm matches. The size of a clone is reported for some rows only, either as once, few or many, or as a class for expanded clones.

-,TRBJ2-7,TRBV29-1,13,TRBD1,CSVVDRENYEQYF,TGCAGCGTTGTTGACAGGGAGAACTACGAGCAGTACTTC
few,TRBJ1-5,TRBV10-3,13,TRBD1,CAIGDRGNQPQHF,TGTGCCATCGGGGACAGGGGCAATCAGCCCCAGCATTTT
-,TRBJ2-1,TRBV6-5,15,TRBD2,CASSYGSGAYNEQFF,TGTGCCAGCAGTTACGGTAGCGGGGCCTACAATGAGCAGTTCTTC
-,TRBJ2-5,TRBV3-1,15,-,CASSHGEGFLETQYF,TGTGCCAGCAGCCACGGCGAGGGGTTTCTGGAGACCCAGTACTTC
once,TRBJ2-5,TRBV5-6,13,TRBD1,CASQQGFGETQYF,TGTGCCAGTCAACAGGGGTTCGGAGAGACCCAGTACTTC
few,TRBJ2-7,TRBV29-1,15,-,CSATGGQRSSYEQYF,TGCAGCGCCACGGGGGGACAGCGTTCGTCCTACGAGCAGTACTTC
few,TRBJ2-1,TRBV20-1,14,-,CSARDRRGGNEQFF,TGCAGTGCTAGAGATCGCAGGGGGGGGAATGAGCAGTTCTTC
few,TRBJ1-6,TRBV7-3,13,-,CASSVGAGTPLHF,TGTGCCAGCAGCGTAGGGGCAGGGACACCCCTCCACTTT
-,TRBJ1-2,TRBV6-6,14,-,CASQPGLANYGYTF,TGTGCCTCTCAGCCAGGGCTAGCCAACTATGGCTACACCTTC
-,TRBJ2-3,TRBV15,16,TRBD2,CATSRDSGLVSDTQYF,TGTGCCACCAGCAGAGATTCGGGACTAGTATCAGATACGCAGTATTTT
-,TRBJ2-1,TRBV2,14,TRBD2,CASMGSGGYNEQFF,TGTGCCAGCATGGGTAGCGGGGGGTACAATGAGCAGTTCTTC
few,TRBJ1-2,TRBV29-1,12,-,CSVEWQLYGYTF,TGCAGCGTTGAATGGCAGTTGTATGGCTACACCTTC
-,TRBJ2-2,TRBV27,15,TRBD2,CASSWGLAGSGELFF,TGTGCCAGCAGTTGGGGTCTAGCGGGATCGGGGGAGCTGTTTTTT
few,TRBJ2-1,TRBV29-1,14,TRBD1,CSSKGQGAISEQFF,TGCAGCTCCAAGGGACAGGGGGCGATTAGCGAGCAGTTCTTC
-,TRBJ2-7,TRBV5-1,14,TRBD2,CASTASGGHNEQYF,TGCGCCAGCACCGCTAGCGGGGGACACAATGAGCAGTACTTC
-,TRBJ2-3,TRBV7-9,15,TRBD2,CASSLTSAPPDTQYF,TGTGCCAGCAGCTTAACTAGCGCCCCGCCAGATACGCAGTATTTT
-,TRBJ2-7,TRBV27,15,-,CASSLSQTGYSEQYF,TGTGCCAGCAGCCTATCTCAAACAGGGTATAGCGAGCAGTACTTC
-,TRBJ1-1,TRBV27,14,-,CASSSDTENTEAFF,TGTGCCAGCAGTTCAGATACAGAGAACACTGAAGCTTTCTTT
-,TRBJ2-5,TRBV5-8,16,TRBD1,CASSLAGQGIRETQYF,TGTGCCAGCAGCTTGGCCGGACAGGGGATTCGAGAGACCCAGTACTTC
few,TRBJ2-7,TRBV9,14,TRBD2,CASSVASGTDEQYF,TGTGCCAGCAGCGTAGCTAGCGGCACTGACGAGCAGTACTTC
many,TRBJ2-5,TRBV28,12,-,CASSGVQETQYF,TGTGCCAGCAGTGGAGTCCAAGAGACCCAGTACTTC
once,TRBJ1-1,TRBV6-5,13,-,CASSAHSNTEAFF,TGTGCCAGCAGTGCCCACAGTAACACTGAAGCTTTCTTT
-,TRBJ1-1,TRBV28,15,TRBD1,CASSSGQVLNTEAFF,TGTGCCAGCAGTTCAGGACAGGTCCTAAACACTGAAGCTTTCTTT
-,TRBJ2-2,TRBV4-3,14,-,CASSQEENTGELFF,TGCGCCAGCAGCCAAGAGGAAAACACCGGGGAGCTGTTTTTT
-,TRBJ2-5,TRBV3-1,15,-,CASSRPQGQKETQYF,TGTGCCAGCAGCCGGCCCCAGGGACAAAAAGAGACCCAGTACTTC
-,TRBJ1-2,TRBV3-1,17,TRBD1,CASSPLKTTGGGYGYTF,TGTGCCAGCAGCCCATTAAAAACGACAGGGGGAGGCTATGGCTACACCTTC
few,TRBJ2-7,TRBV25-1,15,TRBD2,CASSDRREGSYEQYF,TGTGCCAGCAGTGATAGGAGGGAGGGATCCTACGAGCAGTACTTC
-,TRBJ1-2,TRBV12-5,13,-,CASGSRQDYGYTF,TGTGCTAGTGGTTCCCGACAGGACTATGGCTACACCTTC
-,TRBJ2-1,TRBV7-3,19,TRBD2,CASNMGLAGGSSSYNEQFF,TGTGCCAGCAACATGGGACTAGCGGGGGGGTCTTCCTCCTACAATGAGCAGTTCTTC
-,TRBJ2-5,TRBV12-3/TRBV12-4,12,TRBD1,CASTRQGKTQYF,TGTGCCAGCACAAGACAGGGAAAGACCCAGTACTTC